This TCR beta chain was retrieved from a study of T cell responses to AZD1222 COVID-19 vaccine. Sequencing used immunoSEQ multiplex PCR; TCRdb keeps in-frame clones, though not all of them. This table holds approximately 150,000 clones, 85% to 95% found once. The CDR3 length is 13 residues. V lost 3 bases, J lost 9 bases, and 8 bases stayed unmatched. Germline V CDR1 and CDR2: SGDLS, YYNGEE. Study results and caveats: Unmutated variant regions are reportedly targeted by nearly half of spike-specific TCRs. Among AZD1222 vaccinees, only 5 to 7 were seropositive at baseline. Most donors were white British and more were female, and clonal diversity was possibly underestimated.

In regard to this clone: Antigen unknown.

Sequenced here: peripheral blood, sampled 28 days after the second AZD1222 dose. The sequence derives from an adult who received the AZD1222 COVID-19 vaccine. The rearrangement uses TRBV9 and TRBJ1-2; 7 nucleotides agree with TRBD1. CDR3: CASSAGQDYRYTF. CDR3 DNA sequence: TGTGCCAGCAGCGCTGGACAGGATTATCGCTACACCTTC.